This record covers a single T cell receptor beta chain. Antigen unknown. The entry originates in a study of cytomegalovirus exposure and HLA in healthy donors. Whole-study results and caveats: Most observed TCR sequences were rare, whereas some public TCRs were detected in many donors.

Primers: 60 Vbeta forward and 13 Jbeta reverse. This table comes from immunoSEQ multiplex PCR, and its TCRdb copy is limited to in-frame clones, with some not included. The sample has about 130,000 clones, 77% seen once. CDR1 and CDR2 (germline): MDHEN, SYDVKM. The CDR3 runs to 16 residues. Trimming pared 5 bases from V and 5 bases from J, leaving 19 bases between. The V and J genes are TRBV28 and TRBJ1-5; TRBD1 is a possible D gene (5 bases). This TCR was recovered from a woman aged 55-69 years in good health and CMV-seronegative. The sequenced sample was PBMCs. The CDR3 bases are TGTGCCAGCAGTGGGACTGCGGTAGCGGGATATCAGCCCCAGCATTTT. Translation: CASSGTAVAGYQPQHF.